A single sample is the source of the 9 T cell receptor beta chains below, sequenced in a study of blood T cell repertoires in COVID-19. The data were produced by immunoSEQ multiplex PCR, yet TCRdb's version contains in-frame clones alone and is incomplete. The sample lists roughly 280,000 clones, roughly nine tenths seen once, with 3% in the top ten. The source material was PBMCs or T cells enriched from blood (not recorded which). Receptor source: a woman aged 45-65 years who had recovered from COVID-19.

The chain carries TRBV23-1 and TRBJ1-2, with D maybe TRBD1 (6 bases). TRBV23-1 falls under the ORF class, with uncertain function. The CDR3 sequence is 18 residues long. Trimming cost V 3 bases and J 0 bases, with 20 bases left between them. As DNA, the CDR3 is TGCGCCAGCAGTCACCCTTTTATAGGGACACCTCCTAACTATGGCTACACCTTC. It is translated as CASSHPFIGTPPNYGYTF.

The CDR3 DNA reads as TGCGCCAGCAGCCAAGAACTACAGGGTGTCGAGCAGTACTTC. This gives the protein CASSQELQGVEQYF. V and J are TRBV4-3 and TRBJ2-7; TRBD1 might be the D (6 bases). The CDR3 totals 14 residues. CDR1 and CDR2 from the germline V gene are LGHNA and YSLEER. V dropped 0 bases and J dropped 6 bases, with 12 bases sitting between them.

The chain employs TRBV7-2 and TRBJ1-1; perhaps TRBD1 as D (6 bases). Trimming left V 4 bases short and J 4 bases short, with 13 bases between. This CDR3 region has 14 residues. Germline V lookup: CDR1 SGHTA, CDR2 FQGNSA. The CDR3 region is CASSSMGGATEAFF. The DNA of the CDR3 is TGTGCCAGCAGCTCCATGGGGGGGGCCACTGAAGCTTTCTTT.

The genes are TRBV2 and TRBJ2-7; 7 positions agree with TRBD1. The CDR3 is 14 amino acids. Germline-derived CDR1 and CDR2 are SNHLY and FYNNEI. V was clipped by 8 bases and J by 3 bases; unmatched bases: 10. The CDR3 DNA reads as TGTGCCAGCCGCTGGGACAGCCATAACTACGAGCAGTACTTC. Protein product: CASRWDSHNYEQYF.

The DNA of the CDR3 is TGTGCCAGCATGGGAGGACCGGGACAGGGCTATGAAAAACTGTTTTTT. This codes for CASMGGPGQGYEKLFF. V and J are TRBV7-2 and TRBJ1-4; 9 bases are a match to TRBD1. The CDR3 is 16 amino acids. Germline V gene sequence: CDR1 SGHTA, CDR2 FQGNSA. The junction had 12 bases not matched to a gene; V was cut back by 7 bases and J by 6 bases.

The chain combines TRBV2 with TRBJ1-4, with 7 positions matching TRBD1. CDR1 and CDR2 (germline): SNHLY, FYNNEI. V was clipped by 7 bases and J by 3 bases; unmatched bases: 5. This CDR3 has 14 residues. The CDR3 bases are TGTGCCAGCACTTTGACAGGGCCTAATGAAAAACTGTTTTTT. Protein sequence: CASTLTGPNEKLFF. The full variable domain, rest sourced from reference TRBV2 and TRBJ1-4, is EPEVTQTPSHQVTQMGQEVILRCVPISNHLYFYWYRQILGQKVEFLVSFYNNEISEKSEIFDDQFSVERPDGSNFTLKIRSTKLEDSAMYFCASTLTGPNEKLFFGSGTQLSVL.

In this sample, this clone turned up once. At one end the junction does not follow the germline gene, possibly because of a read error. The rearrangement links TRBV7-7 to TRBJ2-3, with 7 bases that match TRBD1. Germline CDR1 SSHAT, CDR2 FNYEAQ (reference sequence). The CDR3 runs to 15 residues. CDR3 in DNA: TGTGCTAGCAGCTTAGGGGGACAGTCCACAGATACGCAGTATTTT. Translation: CASSLGGQSTDTQYF. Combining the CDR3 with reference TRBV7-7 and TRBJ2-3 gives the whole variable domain GAGVSQSPRYKVTKRGQDVTLRCDPISSHATLYWYQQALGQGPEFLTYFNYEAQPDKSGLPSDRFSAERPEGSISTLTIQRTEQRDSAMYRCASSLGGQSTDTQYFGPGTRLTVL.

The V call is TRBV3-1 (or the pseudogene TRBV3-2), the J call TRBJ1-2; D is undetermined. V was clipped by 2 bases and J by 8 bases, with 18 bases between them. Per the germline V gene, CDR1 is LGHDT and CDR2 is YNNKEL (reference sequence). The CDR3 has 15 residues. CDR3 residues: CASSQLGGKAEGYTF. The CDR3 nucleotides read TGTGCCAGCAGCCAACTGGGCGGGAAGGCGGAAGGCTACACCTTC.

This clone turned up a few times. The CDR3 loop reads CAWTGQSSYNSPLHF. CDR3 in DNA: TGTGCCTGGACGGGTCAGAGCTCCTATAATTCACCCCTCCACTTT. J is TRBJ1-6 and V is TRBV30; no clear D gene. Germline-derived CDR1 and CDR2 are GTSNPN and SVGIG (reference sequence). The germline V and J ends were trimmed by 4 bases and 0 bases, with 10 bases remaining between them. The CDR3 is made up of 15 amino acids.